This TCR beta chain appears in the sequencing data of a study of blood T cell repertoires in COVID-19. Study-level background: Some COVID-19 samples were acute and others convalescent; all came from the United States, Italy and Spain. PBMCs, B-cell-depleted T cells, or T cells were the source of the cDNA or gDNA that made up the material.

In the source study's methods: For nucleated cells, counts were estimated from reference gene primer amplification. Generated by immunoSEQ multiplex PCR, the TCRdb table keeps only in-frame clones and is missing some. For V, J and clone size, that table is used; D and trimming come from the DNA. Here the sample spans about 55,000 clones, 75% to 90% being singletons. The ends lost 0 bases at V and 6 bases at J; junction bases unmatched: 5. CDR1 and CDR2 (germline): SGHDN, FVKESK. The CDR3 extends over 16 amino acids. The chain uses TRBV14 and TRBJ2-5; the match to TRBD1 covers 12 bases. Sequenced material: peripheral blood. This TCR came from an older woman with acute or convalescent COVID-19. Written as DNA, the CDR3 is TGTGCCAGCAGCCAAGATTTGGGACAGGGGGCGAAGACCCAGTACTTC. It is translated as CASSQDLGQGAKTQYF.